These 18 T cell receptor beta chains were sequenced from one sample in a study of CD8+CD57+ T cells in acquired aplastic anemia. It was genomic DNA that served as the template for profiling TCR beta VDJ and CDR3. TCRdb itself ran the reads through MiXCR, one entry per CDR3 protein. The sample yields about 470,000 distinct CDR3 sequences, 25% to 40% seen once. Patients chosen for sequencing had shown CD8+CD57+ cell expansion by flow cytometry. The sample consisted of sorted CD4+, CD8+, or CD8+CD57+ T cells (not recorded which) from PBMCs. All receptors come from a human donor with aplastic anemia.

This clonotype was counted at least ten times. The chain combines TRBV2 with TRBJ2-3; 11 bases agree with TRBD2. The V gene end was trimmed by 4 bases and the J gene end by 1 base; junction bases not matched to a gene: 1. This CDR3 is 15 amino acids long. Germline V gene sequence: CDR1 SNHLY, CDR2 FYNNEI. The CDR3 DNA is TGTGCCAGCAGTGCACTAGCGGGGGGCACAGATACGCAGTATTTT. This gives the protein CASSALAGGTDTQYF.

This clonotype was detected only a few times. J is TRBJ1-1 and V is TRBV5-6; D might be TRBD1 (5 bases). This CDR3 has 14 residues. Trimming cost V 4 bases and J 1 base, with 11 bases left between them. Germline loops: CDR1 SGHDT, CDR2 YYEEEE. In DNA, the CDR3 is TGTGCCAGCAGCGTAGAGACAGAGAACACTGAAGCTTTCTTT. This encodes CASSVETENTEAFF.

Comment on this clonotype: A much larger clone differs by one base, so this may be a read error. CDR3 in amino acids: CASIDSVGRSNYGHTF. DNA for the CDR3: TGTGCCAGTATTGATAGCGTCGGGCGCTCTAACTATGGCCACACCTTC. The chain joins TRBV25-1 to TRBJ1-2; no definite D call. The CDR3 has 16 residues. Germline CDR1 is MGHDK and CDR2 is SYGVNS.

The sample holds a few counts of this clonotype. The rearrangement uses TRBV5-5 and TRBJ1-6; D ambiguous. The CDR3 totals 15 residues. Germline CDR1 SGHKS, CDR2 YYEKEE (reference sequence). Trimming stripped 0 bases from V and 7 bases from J, with 11 bases between. The CDR3: CASSLEMFANSPLHF. The CDR3 bases are TGTGCCAGCAGCTTGGAGATGTTTGCCAATTCACCCCTCCACTTT.

This clonotype was observed at least ten times. The J gene is TRBJ2-7, the V gene TRBV10-2; 9 positions agree with TRBD1. The CDR3 runs 15 residues. Germline values: CDR1 WSHSY, CDR2 SAAADI. Trimming at V came to 4 bases and at J to 1 base, leaving 5 bases not matched to a gene. CDR3 region: CASSAAGTGSYEQYF. The CDR3 nucleotides are TGCGCCAGCAGTGCAGCCGGGACAGGGTCCTACGAGCAGTACTTC.

This clonotype was found many times. The chain uses TRBV20-1 and TRBJ2-3; maybe TRBD1 (7 bases). The CDR3 is 17 amino acids. The germline V gene has CDR1 DFQATT and CDR2 SNEGSKA (reference sequence). V was shortened by 5 bases and J by 2 bases, with 23 bases between the two germline ends. CDR3 region: CSAHTGQRVRITDTQYF. CDR3 bases: TGCAGTGCTCACACGGGACAGCGGGTTAGAATCACAGATACGCAGTATTTT.

With respect to this clonotype: A single base separates this from a much larger clone, so it may be a read error. The chain links TRBV5-5 to TRBJ1-2; D is unresolved. The germline V gene encodes CDR1 SGHKS and CDR2 YYEKEE (reference sequence). The CDR3 consists of 14 residues. The CDR3 coding sequence is TGTCCCAGCAGCCAAGAACGGGGATCATTGGGCTACACCTTC. This sequence encodes CPSSQERGSLGYTF.

The rearrangement joins TRBV20-1 to TRBJ2-3; 14 bases are a match to TRBD2. There are 16 residues in the CDR3. The junction had 9 bases not matched to a gene; V was cut back by 4 bases and J by 6 bases. Germline assignment: CDR1 DFQATT and CDR2 SNEGSKA (reference sequence). Here the CDR3 reads CSATPGLAGVSDTQYF. The CDR3 DNA follows: TGCAGTGCTACACCGGGACTAGCGGGAGTTTCGGATACGCAGTATTTT.

The gene calls are TRBV20-1 and TRBJ2-5, with D maybe TRBD1 (5 bases). The germline V gene has CDR1 DFQATT and CDR2 SNEGSKA (reference sequence). V was pared by 3 bases and J by 4 bases, with 18 bases between. The CDR3 has 15 residues. The CDR3 sequence is CSARIVGRAGETQYF. The CDR3 region has the DNA TGCAGTGCTAGGATCGTGGGCAGGGCTGGAGAGACCCAGTACTTC.

This chain connects TRBV7-8 to TRBJ2-5; 8 nucleotides align to TRBD2. The CDR3 loop spans 15 amino acids. The V segment lost 5 bases and the J segment 2 bases; nucleotides outside the gene matches: 7. CDR1 and CDR2 (germline): SGHVS, FQNEAQ. The DNA of the CDR3 is TGTGCCAGCAGCGTAGGAGCGGGGGTACAAGAGACCCAGTACTTC. Translated, it gives CASSVGAGVQETQYF. The full variable domain, completed using reference TRBV7-8 and TRBJ2-5, is GAGVSQSPRYKVAKRGQDVALRCDPISGHVSLFWYQQALGQGPEFLTYFQNEAQLDKSGLPSDRFFAERPEGSVSTLKIQRTQQEDSAVYLCASSVGAGVQETQYFGPGTRLLVL.

This clonotype was counted many times. The genes are TRBV15 and TRBJ1-1; no firm D call. The CDR3 runs to 14 residues. Trimming removed 0 bases at V and 0 bases at J, with 5 bases between. Germline V CDR1 and CDR2: LNHNV, YYDKDF (reference sequence). As DNA, the CDR3 is TGTGCCACCAGCAGAGATCAGGTGAACACTGAAGCTTTCTTT. This sequence encodes CATSRDQVNTEAFF.

The gene calls are TRBV27 and TRBJ1-2; no reliable D call. Germline CDR1 MNHEY, CDR2 SMNVEV (reference sequence). This CDR3 has 14 amino acids. Trimming shortened V by 6 bases and J by 6 bases, and 17 bases separated the two germline ends. The CDR3 is CASRSIEVGHGYTF. Written as DNA, the CDR3 is TGTGCCAGCAGATCAATTGAGGTTGGGCATGGCTACACCTTC.

V usage is TRBV19 and J usage is TRBJ2-2; 9 nucleotides agree with TRBD1. Germline assignment: CDR1 LNHDA and CDR2 SQIVND (reference sequence). This CDR3 comprises 15 residues. Germline trimming cut 5 bases from V and 5 bases from J; bases unmatched to any gene: 6. CDR3 in amino acids: CASSSDRGRTGELFF. In DNA, the CDR3 is TGTGCCAGTAGTTCCGACAGGGGGAGGACCGGGGAGCTGTTTTTT.

The chain joins TRBV2 to TRBJ2-2, with TRBD2 identical over 7 bases. CDR1 and CDR2 from the germline V gene are SNHLY and FYNNEI. This CDR3 is built from 16 residues. The V segment lost 2 bases and the J segment 0 bases; nucleotides outside the gene matches: 3. The CDR3 loop reads CASSEWGGANTGELFF. CDR3 nucleotides: TGTGCCAGCAGTGAATGGGGAGGGGCGAACACCGGGGAGCTGTTTTTT.

The V and J genes are TRBV25-1 and TRBJ1-1, with 8 bases identical to TRBD1. V was pared by 6 bases and J by 0 bases, with 6 bases of the junction left unmatched. CDR1 and CDR2 (germline): MGHDK, SYGVNS. The CDR3 totals 15 residues. The CDR3 sequence is CASRQGARMNTEAFF. The CDR3 nucleotides read TGTGCCAGCAGGCAGGGGGCGCGAATGAACACTGAAGCTTTCTTT.

This clonotype was seen repeatedly, ten times or more. The chain recombines TRBV7-2 with TRBJ1-6; D is perhaps TRBD1 (5 bases). This CDR3 spans 14 amino acids. Germline-derived CDR1 and CDR2 are SGHTA and FQGNSA. Trimming removed 6 bases at V and 7 bases at J, with 13 bases between. CDR3 bases: TGTGCCAGCAGGAGGGACGGAACAAATTCACCCCTCCACTTT. Its protein product is CASRRDGTNSPLHF.

This clonotype was detected ten times or more. This rearrangement joins TRBV9 to TRBJ2-5; no clear D. V lost 3 bases and J 0 bases, leaving 12 bases between the germline ends. Germline assignment: CDR1 SGDLS and CDR2 YYNGEE. The CDR3 has 15 amino acids. The CDR3 sequence is CASSAGPGNQETQYF. CDR3 in DNA: TGTGCCAGCAGCGCCGGACCGGGCAACCAAGAGACCCAGTACTTC.

A single count supports this clonotype. The rearrangement uses TRBV30 and TRBJ2-3, with no clear D. V was clipped by 0 bases and J by 4 bases, with 8 bases between them. The V gene's germline CDR1 is GTSNPN and CDR2 SVGIG (reference sequence). The CDR3 extends over 13 amino acids. The CDR3 protein is CAWSVNSPDTQYF. CDR3 sequence (DNA): TGTGCCTGGAGTGTTAACTCTCCAGATACGCAGTATTTT.